Described below is a single T cell receptor beta chain sequence and its context. Its matching antigen is unknown. The data derive from a study of a mutant IDH1 vaccine in newly diagnosed glioma. Looking at the study overall: Vaccination was launched 4-6 weeks after radiotherapy alone, or with temozolomide cycles. Visits designated V12 and V13 were conducted at weeks 35 and 47, respectively.

Study-level points and caveats: Immune responses arising from the vaccine appeared in about 93% of patients.

Profiling relied on immunoSEQ multiplex PCR, and the TCRdb table lists in-frame clones only, not all of them. In the table there are around 50,000 clones, around 84% of which are singletons. Time point indicated: week 47, end of study. With topical imiquimod, each dose of the vaccine consisted of 300 ug of mutant IDH1 20-mer peptide. The donors had new WHO grade 3 or 4 astrocytomas; these were IDH1-mutant and ATRX-lost. The sequence was collected from a woman aged 25 to 39 with glioma. Some clones in this sample may be carry-over from other donors' samples. The material was PBMCs, obtained from a glioma patient whose treatment included an IDH1 peptide vaccine.

This CDR3 is CASRCWVAGEGDTQYF. In nucleotides, the CDR3 is TGTGCCAGCAGATGTTGGGTAGCGGGAGAAGGAGATACGCAGTATTTT. The chain is built from TRBV7-3 and TRBJ2-3, with TRBD2 matching over 9 bases. With 6 bases clipped from V and 5 bases from J, the junction kept 12 bases outside the gene matches. The CDR3 contains 16 residues. Germline V gene lookup returns CDR1 SGHTA and CDR2 FQGTGA.